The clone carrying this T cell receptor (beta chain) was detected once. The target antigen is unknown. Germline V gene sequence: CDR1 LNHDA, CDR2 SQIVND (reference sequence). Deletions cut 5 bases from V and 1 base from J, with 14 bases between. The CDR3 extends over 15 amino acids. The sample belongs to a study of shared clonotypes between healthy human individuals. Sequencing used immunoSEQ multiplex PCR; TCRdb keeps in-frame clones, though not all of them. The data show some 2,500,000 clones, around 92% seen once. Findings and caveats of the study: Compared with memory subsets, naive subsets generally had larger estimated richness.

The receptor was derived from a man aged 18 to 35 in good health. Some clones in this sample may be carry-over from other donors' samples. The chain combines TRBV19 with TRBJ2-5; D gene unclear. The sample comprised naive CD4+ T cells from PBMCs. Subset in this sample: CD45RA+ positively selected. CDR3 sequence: CASSSLTRRQETQYF. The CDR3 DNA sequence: TGTGCCAGTAGTTCCCTCACCCGGCGCCAAGAGACCCAGTACTTC.